Following are 18 T cell receptor beta chains from one sample sequenced in a study of cytomegalovirus exposure and HLA in healthy donors. The PCR employed 60 Vbeta primers together with 13 Jbeta primers. Only in-frame clones appear in the TCRdb table, and some are missing; sequencing was by immunoSEQ multiplex PCR. Found here are under 150,000 clones, about 70% of them singletons; the top ten hold about 2.7%. Sample: PBMCs. The receptors stem from a woman aged 55-75 years in good health and CMV-seropositive.

This chain's CDR3 is CASSPRPGDNQPQHF. CDR3 sequence (DNA): TGTGCCAGCAGCCCTCGGCCCGGAGACAATCAGCCCCAGCATTTT. The chain couples TRBV6-5 to TRBJ1-5; D unclear. V was pared by 6 bases and J by 3 bases, with 15 bases between. Germline assignment: CDR1 MNHEY and CDR2 SVGAGI. This CDR3 spans 15 amino acids.

The chain recombines TRBV29-1 with TRBJ2-7, with 7 bases aligning to TRBD1. Germline V gene lookup returns CDR1 SQVTM and CDR2 ANQGSEA. V shed 6 bases and J 2 bases; nucleotides not matched to a gene: 7. The CDR3 spans 13 residues. The CDR3 DNA sequence: TGCAGCGTCGTGGACAGGCCCCCCTACGAGCAGTACTTC. Its translation: CSVVDRPPYEQYF.

This clone was counted between two and nine times. V and J are TRBV7-3 and TRBJ2-2; 9 bases map to TRBD2. CDR1 is SGHTA, CDR2 FQGTGA, per germline. CDR3 length: 16 amino acids. J gave up 4 bases and V 1 base, and 4 bases lay outside the gene matches. CDR3: CASSLSLAGSTGELFF. The CDR3 DNA follows: TGTGCCAGCAGCTTAAGTCTAGCGGGGAGCACCGGGGAGCTGTTTTTT.

The rearrangement links TRBV2 to TRBJ2-3; 7 bases map to TRBD1. The trim removed 7 bases at V and 3 bases at J, leaving 7 bases unmatched. Germline-derived CDR1 and CDR2 are SNHLY and FYNNEI. The CDR3 totals 14 residues. The CDR3 sequence: CASINRGATDTQYF. The CDR3 DNA follows: TGTGCCAGCATCAACAGGGGAGCGACAGATACGCAGTATTTT. Looking up the rest from reference TRBV2 and TRBJ2-3 gives the full variable domain: EPEVTQTPSHQVTQMGQEVILRCVPISNHLYFYWYRQILGQKVEFLVSFYNNEISEKSEIFDDQFSVERPDGSNFTLKIRSTKLEDSAMYFCASINRGATDTQYFGPGTRLTVL.

The CDR3 DNA reads TGTGCCACCAGCCCACGGACTAGTAGAGAGACCCAGTACTTC. It codes for CATSPRTSRETQYF. This chain links TRBV15 with TRBJ2-5, with 7 bases fitting TRBD2. The CDR3 runs 14 residues. J gave up 4 bases and V 5 bases, and 7 bases lay outside the gene matches. The germline V gene encodes CDR1 LNHNV and CDR2 YYDKDF (reference sequence).

The chain's CDR3 is CASTLPDGGHEQFF. Written as DNA, the CDR3 is TGTGCCAGCACCTTGCCGGACGGAGGCCATGAGCAGTTCTTC. The V call is TRBV6-1, the J call TRBJ2-1; D possibly corresponds to TRBD2 (5 bases). CDR3 length: 14 amino acids. Germline CDR1 reads MNHNS; CDR2 reads SASEGT. The V gene lost 7 bases and the J gene lost 8 bases, with 18 bases spanning the gap.

This clone came up a few times. The chain links TRBV11-3 to TRBJ2-5, with 8 positions matching TRBD1. V was pared by 5 bases and J by 5 bases, with 16 bases of the junction left unmatched. The CDR3 is made up of 17 amino acids. Germline values: CDR1 SGHNT, CDR2 YENEEA. This chain's CDR3 is CASSPKTGDPSVETQYF. The CDR3 bases are TGTGCCAGCAGCCCAAAGACAGGGGACCCTTCCGTGGAGACCCAGTACTTC.

The chain links TRBV5-4 to TRBJ1-4, with D possibly matching TRBD1 (5 bases). Trimming removed 3 bases from V and 7 bases from J, with 19 bases in between. Germline V lookup: CDR1 SGHNT, CDR2 YYREEE (reference sequence). The CDR3 totals 16 residues. The CDR3 DNA sequence: TGTGCCAGCAGCTCCCCGGGGGGACTGGTGGGTGAAAAACTGTTTTTT. Its protein is CASSSPGGLVGEKLFF.

CDR3 coding DNA: TGTGCCAGTAGTCGCTCCGGGAGCTGGCCCTACGAGCAGTACTTC. Amino acid sequence: CASSRSGSWPYEQYF. The chain uses TRBV19 and TRBJ2-7; maybe TRBD2 (6 bases). Trimming took 5 bases from V and 2 from J, leaving 16 bases between them. This CDR3 is built from 15 residues. Germline-derived CDR1 and CDR2 are LNHDA and SQIVND (reference sequence).

This chain joins TRBV4-1 and TRBJ2-5; 9 nucleotides match TRBD1. J was trimmed by 0 bases and V by 4 bases; bases with no gene match: 9. Germline CDR1 MGHRA, CDR2 YSYEKL. CDR3 length: 17 amino acids. CDR3 in amino acids: CASSPAGTGTYQETQYF. CDR3 coding DNA: TGCGCCAGCAGCCCGGCCGGGACAGGGACTTACCAAGAGACCCAGTACTTC.

CDR3 DNA sequence: TGTGCCAGCAGTTTAAAGTATCAGGGTGCTCAGCCCCAGCATTTT. This sequence encodes CASSLKYQGAQPQHF. The chain couples TRBV28 to TRBJ1-5, with D possibly being TRBD1 (5 bases). The CDR3 is 15 residues long. Germline-derived CDR1 and CDR2 are MDHEN and SYDVKM. The V gene lost 2 bases and the J gene lost 6 bases, with 14 bases spanning the gap.

J is TRBJ2-3 and V is TRBV9; 8 nucleotides match TRBD1. This CDR3 is 15 amino acids long. Germline V gene lookup returns CDR1 SGDLS and CDR2 YYNGEE. The V and J ends lost 1 base and 1 base, in that order; junction bases with no gene match: 2. The CDR3 sequence is CASSVTTGGTDTQYF. In nucleotides, the CDR3 is TGTGCCAGCAGCGTAACGACAGGGGGCACAGATACGCAGTATTTT.

The chain couples TRBV5-1 to TRBJ1-1; 11 bases map to TRBD1. V lost 5 bases to trimming and J lost 5 bases; unmatched junction nucleotides: 14. This CDR3 is built from 17 residues. Germline V gene lookup returns CDR1 SGHRS and CDR2 YFSETQ. CDR3: CASSRGTGGGTKTEAFF. The CDR3 DNA sequence: TGCGCCAGCAGTCGGGGGACAGGGGGAGGAACAAAGACTGAAGCTTTCTTT.

The J gene is TRBJ1-5, the V gene TRBV19; D might be TRBD1 (5 bases). Trimming removed 7 bases at V and 5 bases at J, with 15 bases between. Germline V gene sequence: CDR1 LNHDA, CDR2 SQIVND (reference sequence). The CDR3 length is 14 residues. The CDR3 nucleotides read TGTGCCAGTACCTCAGGACAATACTATCAGCCCCAGCATTTT. Translation: CASTSGQYYQPQHF.

Concerning this clone itself: Other DNA sequences in the sample encode the same CDR3. The CDR3 spells CASSLGTVSSYNSPLHF. The CDR3 region has the DNA TGCGCCAGCAGCTTGGGGACAGTCAGCTCCTATAATTCACCCCTCCACTTT. The V and J genes are TRBV5-1 and TRBJ1-6; weak D call: TRBD1 (6 bases). V was shortened by 0 bases and J by 0 bases, with 10 bases between the two germline ends. CDR3 size: 17 residues. Germline CDR1 is SGHRS and CDR2 is YFSETQ.

This clone came up a few times. The chain carries TRBV19 and TRBJ1-1; D is unclear. CDR1 and CDR2 from the germline V gene are LNHDA and SQIVND (reference sequence). Trimming removed 3 bases at V and 2 bases at J, with 7 bases between. The CDR3 covers 13 residues. CDR3 nucleotide sequence: TGTGCCAGTAGTATTGGGAGTAACACTGAAGCTTTCTTT. This encodes CASSIGSNTEAFF.

The CDR3 region has the DNA TGTGCCAGCAGCCCCCCGACAGGGGGGACGAACACTGAAGCTTTCTTT. Its translation: CASSPPTGGTNTEAFF. The chain combines TRBV6-6 with TRBJ1-1; 9 nucleotides agree with TRBD1. After removal of 6 bases from V and 1 base from J, the junction contained 9 bases not matched to a gene. Per the germline V gene, CDR1 is MNHNY and CDR2 is SVGAGI (reference sequence). The CDR3 is made up of 16 amino acids.

The chain joins TRBV7-2 to TRBJ1-4, with D possibly being TRBD1 (5 bases). Germline V gene lookup returns CDR1 SGHTA and CDR2 FQGNSA. The CDR3 has 15 amino acids. Trimming pared 5 bases from V and 2 bases from J, leaving 12 bases between. The DNA for the CDR3 is TGTGCCAGCAGCCAGGGAGGGCACACTAATGAAAAACTGTTTTTT. It is translated as CASSQGGHTNEKLFF.